This T cell receptor (beta chain) originates from a study of blood T cell repertoires in COVID-19. The overall study: The United States, Italy and Spain provided the acute and convalescent COVID-19 samples.

In the source study's methods: Counts of nucleated cells, estimated from reference gene primer amplification, were obtained. Data came from immunoSEQ multiplex PCR; TCRdb stores just in-frame clones and leaves some out. The DNA gave D and trimming, while V, J and clone size come from that table. The sample has roughly 49,000 clones, around 87% seen once. There are 16 residues in the CDR3. The V end was cut by 5 bases, the J end by 3 bases, with 16 bases between. Germline CDR1 reads LNHNV; CDR2 reads YYDKDF (reference sequence). The TCR originated in a man aged 50-59 years with active COVID-19. The chain has TRBV15 and TRBJ2-2; tentatively, D is TRBD2 (7 bases). Sequenced sample: peripheral blood. Written as DNA, the CDR3 is TGTGCCACCAGCGACCCCAGGGGAGGGGACACCGGGGAGCTGTTTTTT. This translates into CATSDPRGGDTGELFF.